Below are 30 T cell receptor beta chains sequenced from a single sample in a study of T-cell memory formation after mild COVID-19. MiXCR, applied by TCRdb to the 5' RACE reads, yields one record per CDR3 protein. Of approximately 250,000 distinct CDR3 sequences listed, over 15% are singletons. The sequenced sample consisted of PBMCs or a T cell subset sorted from them (not recorded which). These receptors were taken from a man younger than 35 who had mild COVID-19 (a few samples of this study predate the infection). Cell type and time point are not known.

The V call is TRBV5-1, the J call TRBJ2-3, with D perhaps being TRBD1 or TRBD2 (5 bases each). Germline V CDR1 and CDR2: SGHRS, YFSETQ. Trimming removed 3 bases from V and 4 bases from J, with 18 bases in between. The CDR3 has 16 residues. The CDR3 is CASSSSDRGRSDTQYF. The DNA of the CDR3 is TGCGCCAGCAGCTCAAGCGACAGAGGGCGATCAGATACGCAGTATTTT.

The sample holds a few counts of this clonotype. This chain uses TRBV6-2 or TRBV6-3 with TRBJ1-5; D not resolved. Trimming removed 7 bases at V and 3 bases at J, with 13 bases between. The CDR3 has 14 residues. Per the germline V gene, CDR1 is MNHEY and CDR2 is SVGEGT. CDR3 loop: CASKFSGTNQPQHF. The CDR3 bases are TGTGCCAGCAAGTTTTCAGGTACCAATCAGCCCCAGCATTTT.

The gene calls are TRBV6-5 and TRBJ2-7; no reliable D call. Germline CDR1 MNHEY, CDR2 SVGAGI. The CDR3 is made up of 13 amino acids. V shed 6 bases and J shed 2 bases, with 11 bases lying between them. The chain's CDR3 is CASRRAGTYEQYF. The CDR3 DNA reads TGTGCCAGCAGGAGAGCCGGTACCTACGAGCAGTACTTC.

This chain connects TRBV5-6 to TRBJ2-7, with D perhaps TRBD1 (5 bases). V was shortened by 0 bases and J by 1 base, with 8 bases between the two germline ends. CDR3 size: 14 residues. Germline V gene lookup returns CDR1 SGHDT and CDR2 YYEEEE. The CDR3 DNA follows: TGTGCCAGCAGCTTGGAGGGGATATCCTACGAGCAGTACGTC. This encodes CASSLEGISYEQYV.

The genes are TRBV29-1 and TRBJ2-5, with TRBD1 matching 9 bases. V shed 7 bases, J shed 4 bases, and the junction held 10 bases outside the gene matches. The V gene's germline CDR1 is SQVTM and CDR2 ANQGSEA. The CDR3 is 14 residues long. The CDR3 nucleotides are TGCAGCGGGATCGCCGGGACAGGGAGAGAGACCCAGTACTTC. Protein sequence: CSGIAGTGRETQYF.

This sequence joins TRBV7-2 and TRBJ2-2; TRBD2 agrees at 10 bases. Germline V gives CDR1 SGHTA, CDR2 FQGNSA. J gave up 1 base and V 4 bases, and 3 bases lay outside the gene matches. The CDR3 runs to 16 residues. CDR3 bases: TGTGCCAGCAGCTCCAGACTAGCGGGGAACACCGGGGAGCTGTTTTTT. It yields the protein CASSSRLAGNTGELFF. Combining the CDR3 with reference TRBV7-2 and TRBJ2-2 gives the whole variable domain GAGVSQSPSNKVTEKGKDVELRCDPISGHTALYWYRQSLGQGLEFLIYFQGNSAPDKSGLPSDRFSAERTGGSVSTLTIQRTQQEDSAVYLCASSSRLAGNTGELFFGEGSRLTVL.

There are a few counts of this clonotype. The chain recombines TRBV10-2 with TRBJ2-3; TRBD1 matches at 8 bases. The CDR3 consists of 16 residues. V trimming: 7 bases; J trimming: 3 bases; junction bases outside the gene matches: 12. The germline V gene has CDR1 WSHSY and CDR2 SAAADI. CDR3 sequence (DNA): TGCGCCAGCACCCAGAGCCAGGGGGCCAGAACAGATACGCAGTATTTT. As protein: CASTQSQGARTDTQYF.

This clonotype was observed many times. The V and J genes are TRBV7-2 and TRBJ2-3; perhaps TRBD2 as D (6 bases). There are 18 residues in the CDR3. The V end lost 6 bases, the J end lost 1 base, and 23 bases lay between the germline ends. The V gene's germline CDR1 is SGHTA and CDR2 FQGNSA. The chain's CDR3 is CASRALGFFGTGTDTQYF. The CDR3 DNA is TGTGCCAGCAGGGCCCTTGGGTTTTTCGGGACTGGCACAGATACGCAGTATTTT.

This clonotype came up a few times. V is TRBV5-1 and J is TRBJ2-3; tentatively, D is TRBD1 or TRBD2 (7 bases each). Trimming shortened V by 3 bases and J by 1 base, and 18 bases separated the two germline ends. The CDR3 is 17 residues long. Germline V gene data show CDR1 as SGHRS and CDR2 as YFSETQ. The CDR3 region is CASSSPPGGQGTDTQYF. For the CDR3, the DNA is TGCGCCAGCAGCTCTCCCCCGGGAGGACAGGGCACAGATACGCAGTATTTT.

This clonotype was seen many times. The V call is TRBV5-5, the J call TRBJ2-1, with D unclear. CDR1 is SGHKS and CDR2 is YYEKEE in the germline V gene (reference sequence). Trimming pared 4 bases from V and 8 bases from J, leaving 10 bases between. The CDR3 runs 12 residues. The DNA of the CDR3 is TGTGCCAGCAGCCAAGGAAGATATGAGCAGTTCTTC. Its protein product is CASSQGRYEQFF.

The table lists this clonotype with many counts. The chain joins TRBV6-6 to TRBJ2-7, with 8 bases fitting TRBD1. The CDR3 extends over 13 amino acids. The germline gives CDR1 MNHNY, CDR2 SVGAGI (reference sequence). The V segment lost 9 bases and the J segment 2 bases; nucleotides outside the gene matches: 6. The CDR3 sequence: CASGGQATYEQYF. CDR3 bases: TGTGCCAGTGGGGGACAGGCAACCTACGAGCAGTACTTC.

The chain employs TRBV4-3 and TRBJ1-6; perhaps TRBD1 as D (5 bases). CDR3 length: 17 amino acids. V shed 1 base and J shed 8 bases, with 18 bases lying between them. In germline, CDR1 is LGHNA, CDR2 YSLEER. The CDR3 spells CASSQALRPGPYSPLHF. The CDR3 nucleotides are TGCGCCAGCAGCCAAGCTCTTCGTCCAGGGCCTTATTCACCCCTCCACTTT.

The chain recombines TRBV3-1 with TRBJ2-1; either TRBD1 or TRBD2 may supply D (6 bases each). Germline V gene data show CDR1 as LGHDT and CDR2 as YNNKEL (reference sequence). Trimming removed 6 bases from V and 8 bases from J, with 14 bases in between. The length of the CDR3 is 13 residues. The CDR3 is CASSRLRGHEQFF. CDR3 DNA sequence: TGTGCCAGCAGTCGACTACGGGGGCATGAGCAGTTCTTC.

This clonotype was seen a few times. The chain joins TRBV4-1 to TRBJ1-1, with a tentative D call TRBD1 (6 bases). The CDR3 extends over 15 amino acids. Germline CDR1 and CDR2: MGHRA and YSYEKL. Trimming cost V 3 bases and J 11 bases, with 22 bases left between them. The DNA for the CDR3 is TGCGCCAGCAGCCAGAGGGGGGTAGAGTTCAGGTCGGCTTTCTTT. Translating it yields CASSQRGVEFRSAFF.

This clonotype showed up many times. The chain recombines TRBV7-3 with TRBJ2-1; a weak D match, TRBD2 (5 bases). Between the trimmed V and J ends, which lost 2 bases and 5 bases, there was a span of 19 bases. Germline assignment: CDR1 SGHTA and CDR2 FQGTGA. CDR3 size: 17 residues. CDR3 amino acids: CASSLGSPVGRNNEQFF. CDR3 nucleotides: TGTGCCAGCAGCTTAGGGAGCCCCGTTGGTAGGAACAATGAGCAGTTCTTC. The whole variable domain, remainder taken from reference TRBV7-3 and TRBJ2-1, is GAGVSQTPSNKVTEKGKYVELRCDPISGHTALYWYRQSLGQGPEFLIYFQGTGAADDSGLPNDRFFAVRPEGSVSTLKIQRTERGDSAVYLCASSLGSPVGRNNEQFFGPGTRLTVL.

This clonotype was seen many times. The chain joins TRBV7-2 to TRBJ2-3; possible D gene TRBD2, 6 bases. The CDR3 loop spans 16 amino acids. Trimming stripped 1 base from V and 0 bases from J, with 11 bases between. The germline V gene encodes CDR1 SGHTA and CDR2 FQGNSA. For the CDR3, the DNA is TGTGCCAGCAGCTTAGTGGCGGGGTTGAGCACAGATACGCAGTATTTT. Translating it yields CASSLVAGLSTDTQYF.

In nucleotides, the CDR3 is TGCGCCAGCAGCCAAGTGACTGGGCTAGGCACCGGGGAGCTGTTTTTT. Protein: CASSQVTGLGTGELFF. The V call is TRBV4-3, the J call TRBJ2-2; D is uncertain. V lost 1 base to trimming and J lost 4 bases, with 13 bases between them. This CDR3 is 16 amino acids long. Germline CDR1 LGHNA, CDR2 YSLEER.

This clonotype was observed at least ten times. The chain joins TRBV5-1 to TRBJ2-3; TRBD1 matches at 7 bases. Germline V CDR1 and CDR2: SGHRS, YFSETQ. With V trimmed by 4 bases and J by 2 bases, 7 bases remained unmatched. This CDR3 region has 15 residues. The CDR3 sequence: CASSLRTGVTDTQYF. For the CDR3, the DNA is TGCGCCAGCAGCCTAAGGACAGGAGTCACAGATACGCAGTATTTT.

The chain employs TRBV20-1 and TRBJ2-3, with D possibly being TRBD2 (6 bases). V was shortened by 3 bases and J by 2 bases, with 15 bases between the two germline ends. The germline CDR1 and CDR2 sequences are DFQATT and SNEGSKA (reference sequence). This CDR3 contains 15 residues. CDR3 sequence (DNA): TGCAGTGCTAGTGTATTAGCGGAATACACAGATACGCAGTATTTT. It specifies CSASVLAEYTDTQYF.

The chain has TRBV6-6 and TRBJ2-5; 11 bases are a match to TRBD2. Germline loops: CDR1 MNHNY, CDR2 SVGAGI (reference sequence). This CDR3 has 17 residues. V was clipped by 4 bases and J by 6 bases; unmatched bases: 13. CDR3 region: CASSWSSLAGEGKTQYF. CDR3 coding DNA: TGTGCCAGCAGTTGGAGCTCACTAGCGGGGGAGGGAAAGACCCAGTACTTC.

This clonotype came up many times. This sequence joins TRBV28 and TRBJ2-7; tentatively, D is TRBD1 (5 bases). This CDR3 contains 12 residues. Germline V lookup: CDR1 MDHEN, CDR2 SYDVKM. Trimming took 4 bases from V and 3 from J, leaving 7 bases between them. CDR3 region: CASSSDSYEQYV. The CDR3 nucleotides read TGTGCCAGCAGTTCAGACAGCTACGAGCAGTACGTC.

The rearrangement links TRBV11-2 to TRBJ2-1, with a weak D call TRBD1 (6 bases). The V and J ends lost 10 bases and 8 bases respectively, with 15 bases between them. This CDR3 comprises 12 residues. The V gene's germline CDR1 is SGHAT and CDR2 FQNNGV. Here the CDR3 reads CATRQVFHEQFF. In DNA, the CDR3 is TGTGCCACCCGACAGGTTTTTCATGAGCAGTTCTTC.

This clonotype was picked up many times. This rearrangement joins TRBV4-1 to TRBJ2-3; weak D call: TRBD1 (6 bases). CDR1 and CDR2 from the germline V gene are MGHRA and YSYEKL. V lost 1 base, J lost 4 bases, and 9 bases lay in between. CDR3 length: 14 residues. This CDR3 reads CASSQGPGADTQYF. CDR3 DNA sequence: TGCGCCAGCAGCCAAGGCCCAGGGGCAGATACGCAGTATTTT.

This clonotype has only a few counts. CDR3 sequence reads: CASSFANPAMGVSSYNEQFF. The CDR3 DNA follows: TGTGCCAGCAGTTTCGCGAATCCCGCGATGGGGGTGAGCTCCTACAATGAGCAGTTCTTC. The chain combines TRBV12-3 or TRBV12-4 with TRBJ2-1, with D possibly called TRBD1 or TRBD2 (5 bases each). The CDR3 is made up of 20 amino acids. Trimming pared 3 bases from V and 0 bases from J, leaving 24 bases between.

The chain carries TRBV18 and TRBJ1-4; TRBD1 agrees at 10 bases. The germline gives CDR1 KGHSH, CDR2 LQKENI. The CDR3 has 13 amino acids. V lost 2 bases to trimming and J lost 10 bases; unmatched junction nucleotides: 1. The CDR3 sequence is CASSPRTGGKLFF. The CDR3 nucleotides are TGTGCCAGCTCACCAAGGACAGGGGGAAAACTGTTTTTT.

The CDR3 DNA is TGCAGTGCTACGCCCGGCGGGGCGGGCGAGCAGTACGTC. Translating it yields CSATPGGAGEQYV. The chain uses TRBV20-1 and TRBJ2-7; maybe TRBD2 (6 bases). CDR1 is DFQATT and CDR2 is SNEGSKA in the germline V gene (reference sequence). V lost 4 bases and J lost 6, with 16 bases in between. This CDR3 spans 13 amino acids.

This clonotype was observed a few times. The V call is TRBV5-1, the J call TRBJ2-1, with 8 bases matching TRBD2. Trimming removed 4 bases from V and 7 bases from J; junction bases left unmatched: 10. The germline gives CDR1 SGHRS, CDR2 YFSETQ. The CDR3 is made up of 15 amino acids. In DNA form, the CDR3 reads TGCGCCAGCAGCGACCCCGGGAGGGGGTATAATGAGCAGTTCTTC. This codes for CASSDPGRGYNEQFF.

This clonotype has a count of ten or more. The rearrangement uses TRBV5-8 and TRBJ2-4; a possible D gene is TRBD2 (6 bases). CDR3 size: 15 residues. Germline-derived CDR1 and CDR2 are SGHTS and YDEGEE. The V end was cut by 4 bases, the J end by 5 bases, with 16 bases between. DNA for the CDR3: TGTGCCAGCAGCCTTTCCGGGGGAGATCAAAACATTCAGTACTTC. This codes for CASSLSGGDQNIQYF.

This clonotype was counted between two and nine times. The V gene is TRBV9, the J gene TRBJ1-1; 9 bases map to TRBD1. The V gene end was trimmed by 0 bases and the J gene end by 10 bases; junction bases not matched to a gene: 4. Looked up from germline, CDR1 is SGDLS and CDR2 is YYNGEE. The CDR3 is made up of 13 amino acids. The CDR3 loop is CASSVGDRDRAFF. The CDR3 region has the DNA TGTGCCAGCAGCGTAGGGGACAGGGATCGAGCTTTCTTT.

This clonotype was detected a few times. The V call is TRBV7-3, the J call TRBJ1-2, with D possibly TRBD1 on 6 matching bases. The CDR3 extends over 15 amino acids. The V gene lost 5 bases and the J gene lost 8 bases, with 21 bases spanning the gap. CDR1 SGHTA and CDR2 FQGTGA come from the germline V gene. In nucleotides, the CDR3 is TGTGCCAGCAGCCCCACAGGGTATCCATCAGAAGGCTACACCTTC. Its protein is CASSPTGYPSEGYTF.